This T cell receptor (beta chain) was documented in a study of the immune and genomic landscape of osteosarcoma. In the study overall: Poor-risk disease predominated: roughly 73% unfavorable response, over 60% deceased.

Clones were sequenced by immunoSEQ multiplex PCR, and TCRdb holds only the in-frame ones, with some missing. The sample has 10,000 to 12,000 clones, about 71% seen once; the top ten hold more than 15%. In the case of this clone: Antigen specificity is unknown.

Primary, local recurrence and metastasis osteosarcoma tumors were taken after treatment from poor-prognosis patients. V gave up 1 base and J gave up 1 base, with 4 bases separating them. This CDR3 is 13 amino acids long. CDR1 is LNHDA and CDR2 is SQIVND in the germline V gene (reference sequence). Whole-study findings and limits: Immune-hot C3 tumors showed higher but still low clonality than cold C1.

The sequencing sample was made of osteosarcoma tumor tissue from the lung. The receptor's source is a human donor with osteosarcoma. The chain is built from TRBV19 and TRBJ2-5; D is uncertain. The CDR3 region is CASSIGRQETQYF. CDR3 DNA sequence: TGTGCCAGTAGTATAGGTCGCCAAGAGACCCAGTACTTC.